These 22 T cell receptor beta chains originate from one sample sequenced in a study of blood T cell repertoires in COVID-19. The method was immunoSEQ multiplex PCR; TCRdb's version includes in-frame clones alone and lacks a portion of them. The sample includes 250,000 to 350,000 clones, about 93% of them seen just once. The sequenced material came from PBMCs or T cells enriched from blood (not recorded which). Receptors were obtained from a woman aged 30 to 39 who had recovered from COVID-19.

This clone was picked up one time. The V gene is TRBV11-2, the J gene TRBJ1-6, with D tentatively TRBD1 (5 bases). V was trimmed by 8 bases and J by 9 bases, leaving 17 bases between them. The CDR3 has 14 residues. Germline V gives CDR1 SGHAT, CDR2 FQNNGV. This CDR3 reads CASARTTGGSPLHF. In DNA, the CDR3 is TGTGCCAGCGCACGTACAACGGGGGGTTCACCCCTCCACTTT.

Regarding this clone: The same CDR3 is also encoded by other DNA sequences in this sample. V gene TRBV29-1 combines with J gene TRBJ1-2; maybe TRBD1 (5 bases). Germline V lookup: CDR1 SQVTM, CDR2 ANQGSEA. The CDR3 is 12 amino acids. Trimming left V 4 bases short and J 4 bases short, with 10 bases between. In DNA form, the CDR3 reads TGCAGCGTTGTCGGCCAGGGCTATGGCTACACCTTC. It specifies CSVVGQGYGYTF.

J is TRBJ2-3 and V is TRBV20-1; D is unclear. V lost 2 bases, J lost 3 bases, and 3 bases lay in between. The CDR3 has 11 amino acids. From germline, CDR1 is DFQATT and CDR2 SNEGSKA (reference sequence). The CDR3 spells CSARHTDTQYF. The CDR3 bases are TGCAGTGCTAGACATACAGATACGCAGTATTTT.

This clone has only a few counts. CDR3 sequence: CASSLEARPFYEQYF. The CDR3 bases are TGTGCCAGCAGCTTAGAGGCCAGGCCTTTTTACGAGCAGTACTTC. The genes are TRBV7-8 and TRBJ2-7, with D hard to call. V dropped 1 base and J dropped 4 bases, with 14 bases sitting between them. CDR3 length: 15 residues. CDR1 SGHVS and CDR2 FQNEAQ come from the germline V gene.

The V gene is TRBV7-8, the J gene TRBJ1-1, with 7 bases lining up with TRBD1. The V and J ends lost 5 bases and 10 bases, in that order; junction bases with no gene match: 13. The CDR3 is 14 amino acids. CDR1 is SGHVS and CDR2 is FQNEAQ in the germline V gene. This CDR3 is CASSRGTGDRSAFF. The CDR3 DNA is TGTGCCAGCAGCCGGGGGACCGGGGACAGATCAGCTTTCTTT.

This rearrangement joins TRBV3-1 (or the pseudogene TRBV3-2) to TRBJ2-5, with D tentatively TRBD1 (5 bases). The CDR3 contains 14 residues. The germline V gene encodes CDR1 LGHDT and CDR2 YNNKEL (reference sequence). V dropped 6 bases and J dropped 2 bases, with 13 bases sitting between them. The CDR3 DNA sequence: TGTGCCAGCAGTCCCTCGACAGTACAAGAGACCCAGTACTTC. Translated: CASSPSTVQETQYF.

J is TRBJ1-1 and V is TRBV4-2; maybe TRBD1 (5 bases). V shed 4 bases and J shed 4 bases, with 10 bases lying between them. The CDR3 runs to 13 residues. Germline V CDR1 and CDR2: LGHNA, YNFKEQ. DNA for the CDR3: TGTGCCAGCAGCCGAAACACAGGCACTGAAGCTTTCTTT. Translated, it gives CASSRNTGTEAFF.

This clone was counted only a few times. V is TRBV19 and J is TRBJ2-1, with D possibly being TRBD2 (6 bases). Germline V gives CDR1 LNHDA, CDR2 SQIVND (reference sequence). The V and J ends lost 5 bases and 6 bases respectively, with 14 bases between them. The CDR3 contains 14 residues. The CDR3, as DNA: TGTGCCAGTAGTGGTTCGGGAGCCGTCAATGAGCAGTTCTTC. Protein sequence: CASSGSGAVNEQFF. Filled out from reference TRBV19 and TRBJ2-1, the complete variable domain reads DGGITQSPKYLFRKEGQNVTLSCEQNLNHDAMYWYRQDPGQGLRLIYYSQIVNDFQKGDIAEGYSVSREKKESFPLTVTSAQKNPTAFYLCASSGSGAVNEQFFGPGTRLTVL.

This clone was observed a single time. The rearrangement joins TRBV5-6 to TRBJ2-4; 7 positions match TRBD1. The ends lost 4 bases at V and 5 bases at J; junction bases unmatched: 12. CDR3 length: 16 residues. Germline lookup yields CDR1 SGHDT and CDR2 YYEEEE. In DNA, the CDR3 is TGTGCCAGCAGCGTCCTGACAGGGTTAGTCGAAAACATTCAGTACTTC. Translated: CASSVLTGLVENIQYF.

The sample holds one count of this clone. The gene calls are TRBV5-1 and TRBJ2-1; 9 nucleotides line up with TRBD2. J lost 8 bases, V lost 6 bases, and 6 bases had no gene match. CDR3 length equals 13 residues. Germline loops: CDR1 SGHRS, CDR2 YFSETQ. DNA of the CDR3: TGCGCCAGCAAGGGACTAGCTAATGATGAGCAGTTCTTC. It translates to CASKGLANDEQFF.

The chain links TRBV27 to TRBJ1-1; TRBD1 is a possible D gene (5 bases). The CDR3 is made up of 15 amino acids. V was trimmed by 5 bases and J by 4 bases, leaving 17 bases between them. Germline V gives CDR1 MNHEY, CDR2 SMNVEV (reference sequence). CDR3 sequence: CASSLRSGAITEAFF. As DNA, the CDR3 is TGTGCCAGCAGTCTACGAAGCGGGGCTATCACTGAAGCTTTCTTT.

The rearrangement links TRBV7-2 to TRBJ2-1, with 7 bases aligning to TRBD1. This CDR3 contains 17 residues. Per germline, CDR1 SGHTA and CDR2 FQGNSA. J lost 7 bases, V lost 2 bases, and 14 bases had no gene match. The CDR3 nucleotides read TGTGCCAGCAGCTTAAAGTATGACAGGGTAGGCGTTAATGAGCAGTTCTTC. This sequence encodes CASSLKYDRVGVNEQFF.

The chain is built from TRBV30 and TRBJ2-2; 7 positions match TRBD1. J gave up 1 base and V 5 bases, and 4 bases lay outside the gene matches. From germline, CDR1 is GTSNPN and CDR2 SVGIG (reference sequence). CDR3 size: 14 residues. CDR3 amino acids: CAWGRTGNTGELFF. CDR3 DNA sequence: TGTGCCTGGGGAAGGACAGGGAACACCGGGGAGCTGTTTTTT.

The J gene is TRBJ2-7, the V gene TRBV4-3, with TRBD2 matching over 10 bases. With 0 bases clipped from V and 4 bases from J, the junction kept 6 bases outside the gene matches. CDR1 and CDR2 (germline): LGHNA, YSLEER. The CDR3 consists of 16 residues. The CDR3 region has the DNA TGCGCCAGCAGCCAAGATCGCTCTAGCGGGAGATACGAGCAGTACTTC. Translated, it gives CASSQDRSSGRYEQYF.

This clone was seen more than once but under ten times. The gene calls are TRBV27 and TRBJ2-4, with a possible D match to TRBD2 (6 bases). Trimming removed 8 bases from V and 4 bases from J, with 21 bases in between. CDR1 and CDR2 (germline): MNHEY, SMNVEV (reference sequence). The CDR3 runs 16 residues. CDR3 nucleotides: TGTGCCAGCGGAGAAGGAGACGGGAGCATAAAAAACATTCAGTACTTC. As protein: CASGEGDGSIKNIQYF.

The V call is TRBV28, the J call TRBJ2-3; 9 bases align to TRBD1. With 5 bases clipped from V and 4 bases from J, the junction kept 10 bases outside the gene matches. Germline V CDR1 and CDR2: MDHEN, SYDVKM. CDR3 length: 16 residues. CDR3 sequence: CASSEHRGRRSDTQYF. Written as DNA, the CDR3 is TGTGCCAGCAGTGAACACAGGGGGCGCCGATCAGATACGCAGTATTTT.

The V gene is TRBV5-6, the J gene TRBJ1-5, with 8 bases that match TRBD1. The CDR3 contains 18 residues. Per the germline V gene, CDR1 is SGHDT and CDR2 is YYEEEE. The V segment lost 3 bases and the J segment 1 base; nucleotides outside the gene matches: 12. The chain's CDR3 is CASSSKYGQGRSNQPQHF. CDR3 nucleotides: TGTGCCAGCAGCTCCAAATATGGACAGGGTAGGAGCAATCAGCCCCAGCATTTT.

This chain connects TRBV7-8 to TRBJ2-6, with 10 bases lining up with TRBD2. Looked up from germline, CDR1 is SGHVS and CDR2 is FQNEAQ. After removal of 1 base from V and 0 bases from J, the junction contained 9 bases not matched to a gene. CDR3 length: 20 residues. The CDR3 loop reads CASSLVSSGRTFSGANVLTF. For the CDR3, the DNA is TGTGCCAGCAGCTTAGTGAGTAGCGGGAGGACTTTCTCTGGGGCCAACGTCCTGACTTTC.

The CDR3 here is CAWSPTGTSYGYTF. The DNA of the CDR3 is TGTGCCTGGAGTCCGACAGGGACGAGCTATGGCTACACCTTC. V and J are TRBV30 and TRBJ1-2; 7 bases map to TRBD1. J lost 4 bases, V lost 2 bases, and 7 bases had no gene match. Germline assignment: CDR1 GTSNPN and CDR2 SVGIG (reference sequence). The CDR3 has 14 amino acids.

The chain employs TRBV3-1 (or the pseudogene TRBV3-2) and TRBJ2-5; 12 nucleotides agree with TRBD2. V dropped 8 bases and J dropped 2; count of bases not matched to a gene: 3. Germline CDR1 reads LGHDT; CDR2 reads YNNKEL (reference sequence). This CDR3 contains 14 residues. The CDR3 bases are TGTGCCAGCGGGACTAGCGGGTCTCAAGAGACCCAGTACTTC. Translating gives CASGTSGSQETQYF.

Here the CDR3 reads CASSRGTSGEQFF. The CDR3 DNA is TGCGCCAGCAGCCGCGGGACTAGCGGTGAGCAGTTCTTC. This rearrangement joins TRBV4-3 to TRBJ2-1; 11 nucleotides line up with TRBD2. V was clipped by 4 bases and J by 9 bases; unmatched bases: 2. The V gene's germline CDR1 is LGHNA and CDR2 YSLEER. The CDR3 has 13 residues.

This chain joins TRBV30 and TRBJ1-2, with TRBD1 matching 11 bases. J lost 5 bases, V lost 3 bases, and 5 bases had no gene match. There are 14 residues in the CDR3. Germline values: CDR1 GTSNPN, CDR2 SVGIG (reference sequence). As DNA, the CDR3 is TGTGCCTGGAGCGGACAGGGGGCTACGTATGGCTACACCTTC. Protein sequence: CAWSGQGATYGYTF.